The sequence of this T cell receptor (beta chain) was determined in a study of response to subunit inactivated influenza vaccine. Trimming took 7 bases from V and 4 from J; bases not matched to a gene: 2. Germline CDR1 and CDR2: SQVTM and ANQGSEA. The CDR3 extends over 12 amino acids. This clonotype was seen only a few times. Antigen unknown. From the RT-PCR reads, TCRdb called clonotypes with MiXCR, one entry per CDR3 protein. The data hold hundreds of thousands of distinct CDR3 sequences, with about 14% observed a single time. Study findings and constraints: The authors offered the suggestion that each seasonal influenza vaccination recruits few new T cells.

The sample in question was PBMCs from blood, obtained approximately 15 days before vaccination. The source is a man aged 45-65 years who received an inactivated influenza vaccine. This chain links TRBV29-1 with TRBJ2-5, with 11 nucleotides matching TRBD1. CDR3 DNA sequence: TGCAGCGCAGGGACAGGGGGAGAGACCCAGTACTTC. Encoded protein: CSAGTGGETQYF.